Shown below are 18 T cell receptor beta chains from a single sample sequenced in a study of shared clonotypes between healthy human individuals. Measured with immunoSEQ multiplex PCR; TCRdb has only the in-frame clones, and not every one. The table has fewer than 1.6 million clones, roughly 98.5% seen once; the top ten hold 0.36%. Material: naive CD4+ T cells sorted from blood. Subset noted: CD45RA+ positively selected. The receptor set was obtained from a man aged 25 to 40 in good health.

This clone was counted once. This chain links TRBV6-5 with TRBJ2-1; D gene ambiguous. CDR1 MNHEY and CDR2 SVGAGI come from the germline V gene. The CDR3 has 13 residues. V was pared by 0 bases and J by 9 bases, with 9 bases between. The CDR3 nucleotides are TGTGCCAGCAGTTACTCGATCCCGGGTGAGCAGTTCTTC. Protein: CASSYSIPGEQFF.

The CDR3 DNA sequence: TGTGCCAGCAGCCCCTCCCAGCGGGAGTATAATGAGCAGTTCTTC. It encodes CASSPSQREYNEQFF. V and J are TRBV9 and TRBJ2-1; 8 nucleotides match TRBD2. The trim removed 4 bases at V and 7 bases at J, leaving 10 bases unmatched. CDR1 SGDLS and CDR2 YYNGEE come from the germline V gene. The CDR3 is made up of 15 amino acids.

This sequence joins TRBV30 and TRBJ1-1, with D uncertain. The V and J ends lost 0 bases and 7 bases respectively, with 9 bases between them. The CDR3 runs to 12 residues. Germline V gene data show CDR1 as GTSNPN and CDR2 as SVGIG (reference sequence). As DNA, the CDR3 is TGTGCCTGGAGTGTACTAATAAGTGAAGCTTTCTTT. It codes for CAWSVLISEAFF.

This rearrangement joins TRBV4-1 to TRBJ1-4, with TRBD1 matching over 9 bases. CDR3 length equals 15 residues. Germline assignment: CDR1 MGHRA and CDR2 YSYEKL. With 3 bases clipped from V and 8 bases from J, the junction kept 7 bases outside the gene matches. Written as DNA, the CDR3 is TGCGCCAGCAGCCAGGGACAGGGAATTTTAGAAAAACTGTTTTTT. Amino acids: CASSQGQGILEKLFF.

This sequence joins TRBV5-1 and TRBJ1-1; possibly TRBD1 for D (6 bases). V gave up 1 base and J gave up 1 base, with 8 bases separating them. The CDR3 has 14 residues. Germline V gives CDR1 SGHRS, CDR2 YFSETQ. Written as DNA, the CDR3 is TGCGCCAGCAGCTTGAACAGGGCGAACACTGAAGCTTTCTTT. Translation gives CASSLNRANTEAFF.

This clone is a singleton in its sample. The gene calls are TRBV5-5 and TRBJ1-1, with TRBD1 matching over 8 bases. Germline V gene data show CDR1 as SGHKS and CDR2 as YYEKEE (reference sequence). The CDR3 spans 14 residues. J gave up 4 bases and V 1 base, and 3 bases lay outside the gene matches. Written as DNA, the CDR3 is TGTGCCAGCAGCTTGCCAGGGGGCTTCACTGAAGCTTTCTTT. This translates into CASSLPGGFTEAFF.

The chain links TRBV19 to TRBJ2-1, with 8 bases fitting TRBD1. The CDR3 totals 16 residues. CDR1 LNHDA and CDR2 SQIVND come from the germline V gene (reference sequence). The V segment lost 3 bases and the J segment 0 bases; nucleotides outside the gene matches: 4. The CDR3 region has the DNA TGTGCCAGTAGTATGGGACAGGCCAGCTCCTACAATGAGCAGTTCTTC. As protein: CASSMGQASSYNEQFF.

This clone occurred once. The gene calls are TRBV18 and TRBJ1-4; no definite D call. V gave up 3 bases and J gave up 4 bases, with 15 bases separating them. Germline loops: CDR1 KGHSH, CDR2 LQKENI. The CDR3 loop spans 16 amino acids. DNA for the CDR3: TGTGCCAGCTCACCTGGGATTGCCGGGGTTAATGAAAAACTGTTTTTT. Amino acid sequence: CASSPGIAGVNEKLFF.

This clone was recorded only once. The chain has TRBV5-4 and TRBJ1-1; D is unresolved. CDR1 SGHNT and CDR2 YYREEE come from the germline V gene (reference sequence). Trimming cost V 7 bases and J 2 bases, with 12 bases left between them. CDR3 size: 13 residues. Written as DNA, the CDR3 is TGTGCCAGCGGGCCTTCTCCAAACACTGAAGCTTTCTTT. Its translation: CASGPSPNTEAFF.

The genes are TRBV11-2 and TRBJ2-7, with D uncertain. The V gene lost 5 bases and the J gene lost 2 bases, with 13 bases spanning the gap. Germline-derived CDR1 and CDR2 are SGHAT and FQNNGV. The CDR3 has 14 residues. The CDR3 sequence: CASSRETATYEQYF. CDR3 coding DNA: TGTGCCAGCAGCCGAGAGACTGCCACCTACGAGCAGTACTTC.

V usage is TRBV5-1 and J usage is TRBJ2-7; weak D call: TRBD2 (5 bases). Trimming stripped 0 bases from V and 2 bases from J, with 9 bases between. CDR3 length: 14 residues. CDR1 is SGHRS and CDR2 is YFSETQ in the germline V gene. The CDR3 DNA is TGCGCCAGCAGCTTGGTTCGGGAAGCCTACGAGCAGTACTTC. Translated: CASSLVREAYEQYF.

This clone was picked up one time. DNA for the CDR3: TGTGCCAGTAGTCGAGGGCACCTCAACACCGGGGAGCTGTTTTTT. This gives the protein CASSRGHLNTGELFF. The chain couples TRBV19 to TRBJ2-2, with TRBD2 as a possible D gene (5 bases). V dropped 5 bases and J dropped 2 bases, with 12 bases sitting between them. There are 15 residues in the CDR3. Looked up from germline, CDR1 is LNHDA and CDR2 is SQIVND (reference sequence).

The chain has TRBV7-2 and TRBJ2-3; the match to TRBD2 covers 12 bases. Looked up from germline, CDR1 is SGHTA and CDR2 is FQGNSA. This CDR3 spans 19 amino acids. Germline trimming cut 1 base from V and 3 bases from J; bases unmatched to any gene: 11. DNA of the CDR3: TGTGCCAGCAGCTTAGAGCGCCTAGCGGGAGGGCCTTGGACAGATACGCAGTATTTT. It encodes CASSLERLAGGPWTDTQYF. Full variable domain (outside the CDR3, taken from reference TRBV7-2 and TRBJ2-3): GAGVSQSPSNKVTEKGKDVELRCDPISGHTALYWYRQSLGQGLEFLIYFQGNSAPDKSGLPSDRFSAERTGGSVSTLTIQRTQQEDSAVYLCASSLERLAGGPWTDTQYFGPGTRLTVL.

In nucleotides, the CDR3 is TGTGCCTGGAGTGCCCTCTCCGAGCAGTACTTC. Protein: CAWSALSEQYF. The J gene is TRBJ2-7, the V gene TRBV30; D call uncertain. This CDR3 is built from 11 residues. Germline V gene lookup returns CDR1 GTSNPN and CDR2 SVGIG (reference sequence). V was shortened by 1 base and J by 6 bases, with 7 bases between the two germline ends.

The chain links TRBV25-1 to TRBJ1-4; D gene ambiguous. The V end was cut by 2 bases, the J end by 4 bases, with 17 bases between. This CDR3 has 17 amino acids. Germline V lookup: CDR1 MGHDK, CDR2 SYGVNS. The CDR3 DNA is TGTGCCAGCAGTGAAGGCGAAGGTCGTTTCCATAATGAAAAACTGTTTTTT. Its protein product is CASSEGEGRFHNEKLFF.

The J gene is TRBJ2-1, the V gene TRBV19, with D unclear. Germline CDR1 LNHDA, CDR2 SQIVND (reference sequence). The CDR3 is made up of 12 amino acids. The germline V and J ends were trimmed by 6 bases and 7 bases, with 10 bases remaining between them. The DNA for the CDR3 is TGTGCCAGTAGCGACCGGGTGAATGAGCAGTTCTTC. Translation: CASSDRVNEQFF. Using reference TRBV19 and TRBJ2-1 for the parts outside the CDR3, the full variable domain is DGGITQSPKYLFRKEGQNVTLSCEQNLNHDAMYWYRQDPGQGLRLIYYSQIVNDFQKGDIAEGYSVSREKKESFPLTVTSAQKNPTAFYLCASSDRVNEQFFGPGTRLTVL.

As to this clone: Other DNA sequences of this sample code for an identical CDR3. The rearrangement joins TRBV5-4 to TRBJ2-1; D gene unclear. Germline values: CDR1 SGHNT, CDR2 YYREEE (reference sequence). CDR3 length: 15 amino acids. Trimming cost V 5 bases and J 4 bases, with 16 bases left between them. The CDR3: CASSYGTSSYNEQFF. The DNA for the CDR3 is TGTGCCAGCAGTTATGGAACCTCTTCTTACAATGAGCAGTTCTTC.

V usage is TRBV28 and J usage is TRBJ2-2; 9 nucleotides agree with TRBD1. The CDR3 is 16 amino acids. The J segment lost 6 bases and the V segment lost 1 base, leaving 6 bases of the junction unmatched. The germline V gene has CDR1 MDHEN and CDR2 SYDVKM. The CDR3 coding sequence is TGTGCCAGCAGTTTATTGGGACAGGGTTTGTCCGGGGAGCTGTTTTTT. Protein: CASSLLGQGLSGELFF.